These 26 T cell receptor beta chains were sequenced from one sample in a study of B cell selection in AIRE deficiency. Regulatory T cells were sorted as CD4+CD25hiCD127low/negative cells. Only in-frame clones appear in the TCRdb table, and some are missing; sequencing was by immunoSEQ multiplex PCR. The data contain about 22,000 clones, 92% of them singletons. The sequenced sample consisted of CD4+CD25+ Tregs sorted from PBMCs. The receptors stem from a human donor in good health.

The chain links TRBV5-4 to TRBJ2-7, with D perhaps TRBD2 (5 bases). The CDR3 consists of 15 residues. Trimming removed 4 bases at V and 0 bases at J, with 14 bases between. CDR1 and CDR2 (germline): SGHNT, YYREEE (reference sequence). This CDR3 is CASSPSLGSSYEQYF. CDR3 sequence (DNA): TGTGCCAGCAGCCCCTCCCTAGGGAGCTCCTACGAGCAGTACTTC.

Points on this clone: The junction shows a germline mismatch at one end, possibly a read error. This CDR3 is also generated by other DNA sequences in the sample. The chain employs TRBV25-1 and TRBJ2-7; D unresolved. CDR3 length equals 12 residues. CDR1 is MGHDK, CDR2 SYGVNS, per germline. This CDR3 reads CASSEGYYEQYF. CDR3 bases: TGTGCCAGCAGTGAAGGTTACTACGAGCAGTATTTC.

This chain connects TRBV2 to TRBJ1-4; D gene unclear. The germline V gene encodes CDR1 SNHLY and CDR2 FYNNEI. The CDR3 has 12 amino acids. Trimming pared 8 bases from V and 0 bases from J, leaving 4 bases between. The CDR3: CASATTNEKLFF. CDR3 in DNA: TGTGCCAGCGCCACAACTAATGAAAAACTGTTTTTT.

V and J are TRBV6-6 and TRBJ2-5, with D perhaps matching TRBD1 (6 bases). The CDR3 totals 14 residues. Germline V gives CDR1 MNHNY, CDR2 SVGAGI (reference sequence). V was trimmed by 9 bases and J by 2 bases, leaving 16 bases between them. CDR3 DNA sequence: TGTGCCAGTGGGGACGGGACATCACAAGAGACCCAGTACTTC. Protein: CASGDGTSQETQYF.

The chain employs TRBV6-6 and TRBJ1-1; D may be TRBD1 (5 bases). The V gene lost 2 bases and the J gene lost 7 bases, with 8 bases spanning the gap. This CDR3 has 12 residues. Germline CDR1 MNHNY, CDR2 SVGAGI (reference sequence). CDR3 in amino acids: CASSYTTGEAFF. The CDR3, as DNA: TGTGCCAGCAGTTACACAACAGGTGAAGCTTTCTTT.

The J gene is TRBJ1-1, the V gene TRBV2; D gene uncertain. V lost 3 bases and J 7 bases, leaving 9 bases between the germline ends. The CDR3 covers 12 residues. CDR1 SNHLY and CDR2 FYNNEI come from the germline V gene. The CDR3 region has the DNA TGTGCCAGCAGTGACGGCTTCAATGAAGCTTTCTTT. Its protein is CASSDGFNEAFF.

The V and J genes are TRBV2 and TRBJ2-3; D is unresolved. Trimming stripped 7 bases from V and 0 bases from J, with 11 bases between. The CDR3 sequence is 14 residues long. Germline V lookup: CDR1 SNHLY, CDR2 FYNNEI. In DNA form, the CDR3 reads TGTGCCAGCACCCGACTGGGAAGCACAGATACGCAGTATTTT. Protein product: CASTRLGSTDTQYF.

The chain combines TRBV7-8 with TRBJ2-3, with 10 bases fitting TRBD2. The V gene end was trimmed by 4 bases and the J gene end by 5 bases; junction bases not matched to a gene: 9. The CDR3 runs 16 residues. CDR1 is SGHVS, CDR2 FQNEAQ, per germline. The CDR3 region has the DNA TGTGCCAGCAGCTGGGGCGCTAGCGGGGGTGTAGATACGCAGTATTTT. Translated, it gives CASSWGASGGVDTQYF.

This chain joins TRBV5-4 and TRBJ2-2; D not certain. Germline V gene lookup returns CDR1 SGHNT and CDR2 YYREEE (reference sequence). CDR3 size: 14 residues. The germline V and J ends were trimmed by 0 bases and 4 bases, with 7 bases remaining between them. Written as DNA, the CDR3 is TGTGCCAGCAGCTTGGCATTCTCCACCGGGGAGCTGTTTTTT. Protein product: CASSLAFSTGELFF.

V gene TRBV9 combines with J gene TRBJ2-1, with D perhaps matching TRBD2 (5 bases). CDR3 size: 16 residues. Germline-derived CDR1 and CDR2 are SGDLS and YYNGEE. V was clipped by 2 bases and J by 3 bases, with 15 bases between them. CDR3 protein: CASSVGLLAGYNEQFF. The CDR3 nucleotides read TGTGCCAGCAGCGTCGGACTCCTAGCAGGCTACAATGAGCAGTTCTTC.

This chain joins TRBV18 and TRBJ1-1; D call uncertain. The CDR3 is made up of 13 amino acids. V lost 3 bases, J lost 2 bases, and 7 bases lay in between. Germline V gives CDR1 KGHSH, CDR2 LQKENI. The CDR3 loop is CASSPQSNTEAFF. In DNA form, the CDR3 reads TGTGCCAGCTCACCCCAAAGCAACACTGAAGCTTTCTTT.

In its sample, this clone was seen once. In DNA form, the CDR3 reads TGTGCCAGAAGCCTAGGGACCTACGAGCAGTACTTC. The encoded protein is CARSLGTYEQYF. V is TRBV5-3 and J is TRBJ2-7; D remains unclear. TRBV5-3 is flagged as an ORF with uncertain function. Trimming took off 4 bases at V and 2 bases at J, with 7 bases between the two ends. The CDR3 runs to 12 residues.

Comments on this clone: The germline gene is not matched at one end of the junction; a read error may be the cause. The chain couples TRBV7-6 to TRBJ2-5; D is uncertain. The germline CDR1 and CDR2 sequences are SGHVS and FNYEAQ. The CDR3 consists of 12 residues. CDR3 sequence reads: CASSSWQGTQYF. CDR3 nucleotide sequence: TGTGCCAGCAGCTCGTGGCAAGGGACCCAGTACTTC.

Written as DNA, the CDR3 is TGCGCCAGCAGCTCGACAGGGCTCGGAAACACCATATATTTT. It is translated as CASSSTGLGNTIYF. The rearrangement joins TRBV5-1 to TRBJ1-3, with 7 nucleotides matching TRBD1. The germline V gene encodes CDR1 SGHRS and CDR2 YFSETQ. The CDR3 loop spans 14 amino acids. The V and J ends lost 3 bases and 4 bases, in that order; junction bases with no gene match: 4.

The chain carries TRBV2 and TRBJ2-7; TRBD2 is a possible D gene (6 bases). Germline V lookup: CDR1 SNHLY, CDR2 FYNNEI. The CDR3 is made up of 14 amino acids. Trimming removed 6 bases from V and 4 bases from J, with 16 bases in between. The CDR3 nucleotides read TGTGCCAGCAGCGGCGGTGGGGGGATTTACGAGCAGTACTTC. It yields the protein CASSGGGGIYEQYF.

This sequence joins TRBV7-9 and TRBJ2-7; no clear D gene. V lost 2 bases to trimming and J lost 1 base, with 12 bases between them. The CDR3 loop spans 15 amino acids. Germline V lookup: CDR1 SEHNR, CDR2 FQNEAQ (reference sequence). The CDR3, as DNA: TGTGCCAGCAGCTTAATATGGGGTGGGTCCTACGAGCAGTACTTC. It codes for CASSLIWGGSYEQYF.

CDR3 nucleotide sequence: TGTGCCAGCAGCTTAGCCGCGGTGTTCTACGAGCAGTACTTC. It yields the protein CASSLAAVFYEQYF. The V call is TRBV7-2, the J call TRBJ2-7; D gene unclear. The CDR3 length is 14 residues. Trimming pared 0 bases from V and 3 bases from J, leaving 9 bases between. The germline CDR1 and CDR2 sequences are SGHTA and FQGNSA.

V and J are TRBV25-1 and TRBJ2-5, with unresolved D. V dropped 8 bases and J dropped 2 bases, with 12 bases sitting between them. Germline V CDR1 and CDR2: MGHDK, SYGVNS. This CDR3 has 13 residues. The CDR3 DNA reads TGTGCCAGCGGGTCGATACGTCAAGAGACCCAGTACTTC. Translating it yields CASGSIRQETQYF.

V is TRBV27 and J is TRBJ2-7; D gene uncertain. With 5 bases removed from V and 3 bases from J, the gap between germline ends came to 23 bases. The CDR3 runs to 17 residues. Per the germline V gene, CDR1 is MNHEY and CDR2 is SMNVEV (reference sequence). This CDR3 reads CASSPRSSALSFYEQYF. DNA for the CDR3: TGTGCCAGCAGTCCTAGGAGTTCGGCCCTCTCCTTCTACGAGCAGTACTTC.

This chain's CDR3 is CASSQGRLNQPQHF. Here the CDR3 DNA reads TGTGCCAGCAGCCAGGGACGGCTCAATCAGCCCCAGCATTTT. J is TRBJ1-5 and V is TRBV2, with a tentative D call TRBD1 (5 bases). Germline V gene lookup returns CDR1 SNHLY and CDR2 FYNNEI. CDR3 size: 14 residues. V was shortened by 6 bases and J by 3 bases, with 12 bases between the two germline ends. The entire variable domain, with the rest obtained from reference TRBV2 and TRBJ1-5, is as follows: EPEVTQTPSHQVTQMGQEVILRCVPISNHLYFYWYRQILGQKVEFLVSFYNNEISEKSEIFDDQFSVERPDGSNFTLKIRSTKLEDSAMYFCASSQGRLNQPQHFGDGTRLSIL.

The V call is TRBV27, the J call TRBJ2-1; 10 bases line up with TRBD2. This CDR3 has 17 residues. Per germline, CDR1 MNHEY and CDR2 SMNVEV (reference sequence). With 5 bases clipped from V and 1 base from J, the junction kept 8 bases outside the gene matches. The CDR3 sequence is CASSPTTSGYSYNEQFF. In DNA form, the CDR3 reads TGTGCCAGCAGTCCCACGACTAGCGGGTATTCCTACAATGAGCAGTTCTTC.

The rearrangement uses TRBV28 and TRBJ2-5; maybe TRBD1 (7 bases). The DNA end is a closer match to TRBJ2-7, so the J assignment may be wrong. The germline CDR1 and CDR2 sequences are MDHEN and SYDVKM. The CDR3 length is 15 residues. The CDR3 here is CASSFGGQSSYEQYF. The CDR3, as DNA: TGTGCCAGCAGTTTCGGGGGACAGAGCTCCTACGAGCAGTACTTC.

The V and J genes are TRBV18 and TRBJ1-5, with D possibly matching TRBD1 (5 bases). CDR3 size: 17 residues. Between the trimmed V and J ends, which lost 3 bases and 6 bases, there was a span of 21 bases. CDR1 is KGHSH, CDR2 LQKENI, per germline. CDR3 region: CASSPEGRQRRAQPQHF. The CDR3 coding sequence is TGTGCCAGCTCACCGGAGGGCAGACAGCGGCGCGCTCAGCCCCAGCATTTT. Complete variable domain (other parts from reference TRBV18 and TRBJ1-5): NAGVMQNPRHLVRRRGQEARLRCSPMKGHSHVYWYRQLPEEGLKFMVYLQKENIIDESGMPKERFSAEFPKEGPSILRIQQVVRGDSAAYFCASSPEGRQRRAQPQHFGDGTRLSIL.

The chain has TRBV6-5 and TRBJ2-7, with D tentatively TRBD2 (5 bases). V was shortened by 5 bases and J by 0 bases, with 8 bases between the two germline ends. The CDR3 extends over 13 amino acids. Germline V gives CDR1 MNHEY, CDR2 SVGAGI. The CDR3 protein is CASSRGFSYEQYF. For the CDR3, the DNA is TGTGCCAGCAGTCGGGGTTTCTCCTACGAGCAGTACTTC.

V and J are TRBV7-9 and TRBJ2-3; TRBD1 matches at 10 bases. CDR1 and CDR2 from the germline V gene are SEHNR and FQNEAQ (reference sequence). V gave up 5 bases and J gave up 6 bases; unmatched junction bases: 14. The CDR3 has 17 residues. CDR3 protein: CASSPDRGRAAMDTQYF. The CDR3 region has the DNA TGTGCCAGCAGCCCAGACAGGGGGCGGGCCGCGATGGATACGCAGTATTTT. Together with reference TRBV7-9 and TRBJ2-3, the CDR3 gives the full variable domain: DTGVSQNPRHKITKRGQNVTFRCDPISEHNRLYWYRQTLGQGPEFLTYFQNEAQLEKSRLLSDRFSAERPKGSFSTLEIQRTEQGDSAMYLCASSPDRGRAAMDTQYFGPGTRLTVL.

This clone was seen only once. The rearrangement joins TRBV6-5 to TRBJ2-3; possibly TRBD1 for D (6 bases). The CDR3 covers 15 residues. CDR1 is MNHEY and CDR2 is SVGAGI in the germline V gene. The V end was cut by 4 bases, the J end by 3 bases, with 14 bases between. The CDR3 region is CASSFGQNPTDTQYF. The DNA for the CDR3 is TGTGCCAGCAGTTTCGGACAGAACCCAACAGATACGCAGTATTTT.